What follows is one T cell receptor (beta chain) and its context. What it binds is unknown. This specimen comes from a study of response to subunit inactivated influenza vaccine. Overall study findings and caveats: The authors suggested that few new T cells are recruited per seasonal influenza vaccination.

Germline lookup yields CDR1 SGDLS and CDR2 YYNGEE. V was clipped by 1 base and J by 0 bases, with 8 bases between them. This CDR3 has 14 amino acids. TCRdb passed the RT-PCR reads through MiXCR, listing each CDR3 protein once. The sample contains under 750,000 distinct CDR3 sequences, approximately 10% of which appear only once. Here the sequenced sample was PBMCs from blood, taken on the day of vaccination. This clonotype originated in a man in his fifties or sixties who received an inactivated influenza vaccine. This chain links TRBV9 with TRBJ2-7; D is unclear. Here the CDR3 DNA reads TGTGCCAGCAGCGTATTTCCCCTCTCCTACGAGCAGTACTTC. It is translated as CASSVFPLSYEQYF. Variable domain in full (rest from reference TRBV9 and TRBJ2-7): DSGVTQTPKHLITATGQRVTLRCSPRSGDLSVYWYQQSLDQGLQFLIQYYNGEERAKGNILERFSAQQFPDLHSELNLSSLELGDSALYFCASSVFPLSYEQYFGPGTRLTVT.